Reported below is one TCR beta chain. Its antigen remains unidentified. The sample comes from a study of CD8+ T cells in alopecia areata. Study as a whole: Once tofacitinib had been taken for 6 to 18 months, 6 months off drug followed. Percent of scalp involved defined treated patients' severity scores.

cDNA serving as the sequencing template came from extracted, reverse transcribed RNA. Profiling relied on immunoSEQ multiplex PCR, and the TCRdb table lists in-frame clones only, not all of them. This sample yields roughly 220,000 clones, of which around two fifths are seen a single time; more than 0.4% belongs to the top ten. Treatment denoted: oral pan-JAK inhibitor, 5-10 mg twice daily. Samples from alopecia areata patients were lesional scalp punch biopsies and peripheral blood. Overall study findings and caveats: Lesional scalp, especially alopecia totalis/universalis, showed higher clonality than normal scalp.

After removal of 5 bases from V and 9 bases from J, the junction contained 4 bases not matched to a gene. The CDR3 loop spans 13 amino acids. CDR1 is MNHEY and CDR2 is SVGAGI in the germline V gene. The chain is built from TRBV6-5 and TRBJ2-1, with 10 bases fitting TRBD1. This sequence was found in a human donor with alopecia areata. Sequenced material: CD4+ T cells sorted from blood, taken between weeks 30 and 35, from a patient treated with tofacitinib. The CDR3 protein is CASSRDRGPEQFF. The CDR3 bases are TGTGCCAGCAGTAGAGACAGGGGGCCTGAGCAGTTCTTC.